This TCR beta chain was retrieved from a study of CD8 T cells in ankylosing spondylitis. Scientists made TCR beta libraries using quantitative 5'-RACE with molecular barcodes. TCRdb analysed the 5' RACE reads with MiXCR anew, one entry per CDR3 protein. Of roughly 190,000 distinct CDR3 sequences detected, 9.5% to 15% appear once; the ten largest clones hold 16%. Overall study results and limits: A TCR beta motif made of several highly homologous variants seemed typical of ankylosing spondylitis blood. Disease-linked clones were reportedly significantly enriched in matched ankylosing spondylitis synovial fluid.

The CDR3 consists of 15 residues. Germline V CDR1 and CDR2: SGHAT, FQNNGV. The J segment lost 5 bases and the V segment lost 3 bases, leaving 6 bases of the junction unmatched. On this clonotype: Its specificity is unknown.

The chain couples TRBV11-2 to TRBJ2-2, with 7 bases fitting TRBD1. The sequence came from a male donor with ankylosing spondylitis or in good health (not recorded which). Sequencing input: blood, either unsorted or a sorted T cell fraction (not recorded which). This CDR3 is CASSFGRQGTGELFF. CDR3 coding DNA: TGTGCCAGCAGCTTCGGAAGACAGGGTACCGGGGAGCTGTTTTTT.